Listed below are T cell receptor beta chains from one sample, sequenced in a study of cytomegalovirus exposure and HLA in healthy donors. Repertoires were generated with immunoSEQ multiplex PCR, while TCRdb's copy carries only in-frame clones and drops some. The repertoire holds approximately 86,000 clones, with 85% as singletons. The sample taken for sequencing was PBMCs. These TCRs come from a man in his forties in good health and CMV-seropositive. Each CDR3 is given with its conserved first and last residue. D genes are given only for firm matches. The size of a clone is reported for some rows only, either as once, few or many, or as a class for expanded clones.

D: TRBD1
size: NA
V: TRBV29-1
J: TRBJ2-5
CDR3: CSVETGGQETQYF
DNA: TGCAGCGTTGAGACAGGGGGACAAGAGACCCAGTACTTC

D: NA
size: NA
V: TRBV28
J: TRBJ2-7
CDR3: CASSLFSFSSYEQYF
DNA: TGTGCCAGCAGTTTATTTAGTTTTAGCTCCTACGAGCAGTACTTC

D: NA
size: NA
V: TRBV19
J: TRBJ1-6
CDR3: CASKQGVSYNSPLHF
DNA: TGTGCCAGTAAACAGGGTGTTTCCTATAATTCACCCCTCCACTTT

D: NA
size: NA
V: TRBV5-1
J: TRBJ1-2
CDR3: CASSVEGARYTF
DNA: TGCGCCAGCAGCGTAGAAGGAGCCCGCTACACCTTC

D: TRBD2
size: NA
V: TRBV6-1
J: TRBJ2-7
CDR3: CASSESRLAGGKSYEQYF
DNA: TGTGCCAGCAGTGAAAGTCGTCTAGCGGGGGGCAAAAGCTACGAGCAGTACTTC

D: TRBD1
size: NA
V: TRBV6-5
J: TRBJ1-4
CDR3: CASSYDRGKECLFF
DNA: TGTGCCAGCAGTTATGACAGGGGAAAGGAATGTCTGTTTTTT

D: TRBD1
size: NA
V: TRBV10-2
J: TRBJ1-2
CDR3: CASTPRDSYGYTF
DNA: TGCGCCAGCACTCCTCGGGACAGCTATGGCTACACCTTC

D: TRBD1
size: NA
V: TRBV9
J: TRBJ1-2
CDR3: CASSLKPTGEVGYTF
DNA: TGTGCCAGCAGTCTAAAACCAACAGGGGAAGTAGGCTACACCTTC

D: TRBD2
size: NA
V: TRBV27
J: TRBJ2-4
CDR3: CASSESGGPKNIQYF
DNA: TGTGCCAGCAGTGAGAGCGGGGGACCCAAAAACATTCAGTACTTC

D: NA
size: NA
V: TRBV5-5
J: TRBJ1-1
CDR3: CASSFGTPNTEAFF
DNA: TGTGCCAGCAGCTTCGGGACACCGAACACTGAAGCTTTCTTT

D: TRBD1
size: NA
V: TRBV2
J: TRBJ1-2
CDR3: CASRPYATGDLNYGYTF
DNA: TGTGCCAGCAGACCCTATGCTACAGGGGACCTCAACTATGGCTACACCTTC

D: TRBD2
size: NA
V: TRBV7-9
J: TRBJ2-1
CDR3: CASSSGLAGVSYNEQFF
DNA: TGTGCCAGCAGTTCGGGACTAGCGGGAGTTTCCTACAATGAGCAGTTCTTC

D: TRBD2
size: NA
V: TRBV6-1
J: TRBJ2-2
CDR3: CASGGLAGGYGELFF
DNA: TGTGCCAGCGGAGGACTAGCGGGGGGTTACGGGGAGCTGTTTTTT

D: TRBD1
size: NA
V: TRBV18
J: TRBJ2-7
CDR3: CASSPIRDSIYEQYF
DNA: TGTGCCAGCTCACCGATACGGGACAGCATCTACGAGCAGTACTTC

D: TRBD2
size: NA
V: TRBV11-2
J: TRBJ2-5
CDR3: CASGASGRPKETQYF
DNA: TGTGCCAGCGGGGCTAGCGGGAGACCGAAAGAGACCCAGTACTTC

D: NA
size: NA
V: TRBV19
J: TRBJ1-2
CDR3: CASSAGKAGYYGYTF
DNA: TGTGCCAGTAGTGCGGGGAAGGCTGGATACTATGGCTACACCTTC

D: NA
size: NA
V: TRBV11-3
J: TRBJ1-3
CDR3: CASSPRGGPGNTIYF
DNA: TGTGCCAGCAGCCCGAGAGGGGGTCCAGGAAACACCATATATTTT

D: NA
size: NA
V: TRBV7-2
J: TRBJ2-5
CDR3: CASSRGYQETQYF
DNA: TGTGCCAGCAGCCGGGGGTATCAAGAGACCCAGTACTTC

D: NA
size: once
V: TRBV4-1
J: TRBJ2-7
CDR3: CASSQGTVSSYEQYF
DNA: TGCGCCAGCAGCCAAGGGACAGTAAGCTCCTACGAGCAGTACTTC

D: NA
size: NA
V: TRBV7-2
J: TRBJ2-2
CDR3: CASSLGGVANTGELFF
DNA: TGTGCCAGCAGCTTAGGGGGGGTCGCGAACACCGGGGAGCTGTTTTTT

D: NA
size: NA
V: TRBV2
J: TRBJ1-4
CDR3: CASSEAEVLFF
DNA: TGTGCCAGCAGTGAAGCCGAGGTGCTGTTTTTT

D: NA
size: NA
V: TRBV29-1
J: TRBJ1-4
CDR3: CSVEATNEKLFF
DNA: TGCAGCGTCGAGGCAACTAATGAAAAACTGTTTTTT

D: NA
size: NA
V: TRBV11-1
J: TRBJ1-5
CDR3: CASSEGPYSNQPQHF
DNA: TGTGCCAGCAGCGAGGGCCCCTATAGCAATCAGCCCCAGCATTTT

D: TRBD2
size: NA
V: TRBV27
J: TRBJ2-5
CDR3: CASSPHRLAGPQETQYF
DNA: TGTGCCAGCAGTCCCCATAGGCTAGCGGGTCCACAAGAGACCCAGTACTTC

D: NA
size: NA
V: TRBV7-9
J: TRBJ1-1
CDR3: CASSLYKEGTEAFF
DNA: TGTGCCAGCAGCTTATACAAGGAGGGCACTGAAGCTTTCTTT

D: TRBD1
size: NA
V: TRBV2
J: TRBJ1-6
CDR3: CASGTESDSPLHF
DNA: TGTGCCAGCGGGACAGAGTCGGATTCACCCCTCCACTTT

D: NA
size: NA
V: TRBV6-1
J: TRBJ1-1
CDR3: CASSGGQRNTEAFF
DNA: TGTGCCAGCAGTGGGGGACAAAGGAACACTGAAGCTTTCTTT

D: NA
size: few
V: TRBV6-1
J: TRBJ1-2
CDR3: CASSERGGSLYGYTF
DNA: TGTGCCAGCAGTGAACGCGGGGGTTCCCTCTATGGCTACACCTTC

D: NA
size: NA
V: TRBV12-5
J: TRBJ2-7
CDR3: CASGAGSVAYEQYF
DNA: TGTGCTAGTGGAGCCGGGTCCGTCGCCTACGAGCAGTACTTC

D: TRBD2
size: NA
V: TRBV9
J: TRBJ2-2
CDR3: CASSVGGVGTGELFF
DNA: TGTGCCAGCAGCGTGGGAGGGGTAGGCACCGGGGAGCTGTTTTTT

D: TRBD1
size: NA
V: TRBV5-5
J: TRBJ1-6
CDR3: CASSLTGDNSPLHF
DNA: TGTGCCAGCAGCTTGACAGGGGATAATTCACCCCTCCACTTT

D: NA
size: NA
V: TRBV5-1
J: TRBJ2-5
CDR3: CASKELGVLDSQQETQYF
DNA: TGCGCCAGCAAGGAACTTGGAGTATTAGATTCCCAGCAAGAGACCCAGTACTTC

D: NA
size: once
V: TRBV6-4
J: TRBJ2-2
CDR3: CASSQGTPNTGELFF
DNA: TGTGCCAGCAGTCAGGGGACACCGAACACCGGGGAGCTGTTTTTT

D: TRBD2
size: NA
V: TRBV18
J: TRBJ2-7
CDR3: CASSRISGSVYEQYF
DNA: TGTGCCAGCTCACGGATTAGCGGGAGTGTCTACGAGCAGTACTTC

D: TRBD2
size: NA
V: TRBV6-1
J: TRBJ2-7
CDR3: CASSDQGLAGRYEQYF
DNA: TGTGCCAGCAGTGATCAGGGACTAGCGGGAAGGTACGAGCAGTACTTC

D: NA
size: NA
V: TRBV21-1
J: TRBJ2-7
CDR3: CASSKPTCDRSRSYEQYF
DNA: TGTGCCAGCAGCAAACCGACATGTGACCGATCAAGATCCTACGAGCAGTACTTC

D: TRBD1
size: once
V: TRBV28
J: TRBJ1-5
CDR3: CASSRDRVVPQHF
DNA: TGTGCCAGCAGCAGGGACAGGGTAGTACCCCAGCATTTT

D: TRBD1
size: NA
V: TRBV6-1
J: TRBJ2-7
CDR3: CASSVGTGGCEQYF
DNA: TGTGCCAGCAGTGTCGGGACAGGGGGCTGCGAGCAGTACTTC

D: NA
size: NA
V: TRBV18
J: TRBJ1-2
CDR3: CASSPFARADYGYTF
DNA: TGTGCCAGCTCACCATTCGCCAGGGCTGACTATGGCTACACCTTC

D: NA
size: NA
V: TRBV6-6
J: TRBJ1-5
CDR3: CASRQGENPQHF
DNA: TGTGCCAGCAGACAAGGAGAGAATCCCCAGCATTTT

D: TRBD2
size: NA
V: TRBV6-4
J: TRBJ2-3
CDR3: CASTGTSGTTDTQYF
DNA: TGTGCCAGCACTGGGACTAGCGGAACCACAGATACGCAGTATTTT

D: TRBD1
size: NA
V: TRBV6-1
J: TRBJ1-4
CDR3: CASSDQGASNEKLFF
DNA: TGTGCCAGCAGTGACCAGGGGGCTTCTAATGAAAAACTGTTTTTT

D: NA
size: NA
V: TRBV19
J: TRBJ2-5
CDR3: CASSKSVQETQYF
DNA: TGTGCCAGTAGTAAATCAGTCCAAGAGACCCAGTACTTC

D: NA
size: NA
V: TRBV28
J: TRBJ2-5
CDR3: CASRGAVTQGPVLEGTQYF
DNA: TGTGCCAGCAGGGGGGCGGTTACCCAGGGGCCAGTCCTTGAAGGGACCCAGTACTTC

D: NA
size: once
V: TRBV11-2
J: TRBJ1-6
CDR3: CASSWRAAVGSPLHF
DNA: TGTGCCAGCAGCTGGAGGGCAGCGGTTGGATCACCCCTCCACTTT

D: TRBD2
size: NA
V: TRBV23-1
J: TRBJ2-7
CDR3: CASIRSTGGLAGETPSSYEQYF
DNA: TGCGCCAGCATCAGATCCACCGGAGGACTAGCGGGAGAGACCCCAAGCTCCTACGAGCAGTACTTC

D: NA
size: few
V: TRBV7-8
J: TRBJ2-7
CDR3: CASRSGQGYEQYF
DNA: TGTGCCAGCAGGTCGGGACAAGGGTACGAGCAGTACTTC

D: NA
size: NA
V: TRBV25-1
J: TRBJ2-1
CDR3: CASSDPGVYNEQFF
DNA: TGTGCCAGCAGTGATCCGGGGGTTTACAATGAGCAGTTCTTC

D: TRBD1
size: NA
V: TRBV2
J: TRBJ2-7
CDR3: CASREQGTSREQYF
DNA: TGTGCCAGCAGGGAACAGGGGACCTCTCGGGAGCAGTACTTC

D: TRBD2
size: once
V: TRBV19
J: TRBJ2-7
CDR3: CASSKGLGTSGYEQYF
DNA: TGTGCCAGTAGTAAGGGGTTGGGGACTAGCGGCTACGAGCAGTACTTC

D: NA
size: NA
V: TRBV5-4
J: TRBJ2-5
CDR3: CASSPGGEETQYF
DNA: TGTGCCAGCAGCCCCGGAGGGGAAGAGACCCAGTACTTC

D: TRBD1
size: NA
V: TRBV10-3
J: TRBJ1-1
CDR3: CAISPDRGLLKIEAFF
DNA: TGTGCCATCAGCCCGGACAGGGGGCTTCTAAAGATTGAAGCTTTCTTT

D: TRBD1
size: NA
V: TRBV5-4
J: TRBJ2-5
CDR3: CASSPRQGASKTQYF
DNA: TGTGCCAGCAGTCCTCGACAGGGGGCATCGAAGACCCAGTACTTC

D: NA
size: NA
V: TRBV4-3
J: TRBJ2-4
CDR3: CASSQQDRLAKNIQYF
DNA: TGCGCCAGCAGCCAACAAGACAGACTAGCCAAAAACATTCAGTACTTC

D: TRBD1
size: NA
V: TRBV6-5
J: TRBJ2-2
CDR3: CASSQTGLGGELFF
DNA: TGTGCCAGCAGTCAGACAGGGTTGGGCGGGGAGCTGTTTTTT